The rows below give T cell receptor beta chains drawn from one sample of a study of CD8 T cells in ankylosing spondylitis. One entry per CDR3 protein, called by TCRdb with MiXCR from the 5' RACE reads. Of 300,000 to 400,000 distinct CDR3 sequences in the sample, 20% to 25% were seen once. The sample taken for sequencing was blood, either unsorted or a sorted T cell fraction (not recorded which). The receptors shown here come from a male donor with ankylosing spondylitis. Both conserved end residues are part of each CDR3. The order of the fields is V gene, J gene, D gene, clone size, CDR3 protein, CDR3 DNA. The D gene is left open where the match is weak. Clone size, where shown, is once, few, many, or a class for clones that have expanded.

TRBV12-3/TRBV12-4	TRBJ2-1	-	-	CASKILATNEQFF	TGTGCCAGCAAGATACTAGCTACCAATGAGCAGTTCTTC
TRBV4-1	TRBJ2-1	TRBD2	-	CASSQSTSGVYNEQFF	TGCGCCAGCAGCCAGTCGACTAGCGGGGTCTACAATGAGCAGTTCTTC
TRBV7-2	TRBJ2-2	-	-	CASSSPRTGELFF	TGTGCCAGCAGCTCCCCGAGGACCGGGGAGCTGTTTTTT
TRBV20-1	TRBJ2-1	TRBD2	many	CSARDGLAVTNEQFF	TGCAGTGCTAGAGACGGACTAGCGGTGACTAATGAGCAGTTCTTC
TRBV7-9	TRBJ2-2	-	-	CASSLARGFGELFF	TGTGCCAGCAGCTTAGCGCGCGGGTTCGGGGAGCTGTTTTTT
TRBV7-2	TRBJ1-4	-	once	CASSLRLNEKLFF	TGTGCCAGCAGCTTACGGCTTAATGAAAAACTGTTTTTT
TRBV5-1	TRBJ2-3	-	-	CASIRQDGTDTQYF	TGCGCCAGCATCCGACAGGATGGGACAGATACGCAGTATTTT
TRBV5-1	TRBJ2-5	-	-	CASSLSGPKYQETQYF	TGCGCCAGCAGCTTGTCGGGACCCAAGTACCAAGAGACCCAGTACTTC
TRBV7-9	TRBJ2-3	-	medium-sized	CASTPSGTSTDTQYF	TGTGCCAGTACCCCCTCCGGCACTAGCACAGATACGCAGTATTTT
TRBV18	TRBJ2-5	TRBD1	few	CASSPISGTGVETQYF	TGTGCCAGCTCACCGATTTCCGGGACAGGGGTGGAGACCCAGTACTTC
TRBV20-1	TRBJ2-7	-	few	CSASKPGQHEQYF	TGCAGTGCTAGCAAACCCGGGCAGCACGAGCAGTACTTC
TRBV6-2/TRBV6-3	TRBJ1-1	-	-	CASSPMGETYEAFF	TGTGCCAGCAGCCCTATGGGGGAGACGTATGAAGCTTTCTTT
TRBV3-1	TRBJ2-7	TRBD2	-	CASSHRAGGAYEQYF	TGTGCCAGCAGCCACCGAGCCGGGGGGGCCTACGAGCAGTACTTC
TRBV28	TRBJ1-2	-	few	CASSLGGAAGYGYTF	TGTGCCAGCAGTTTGGGGGGGGCGGCGGGCTATGGCTACACCTTC
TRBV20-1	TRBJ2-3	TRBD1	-	CSARGSLDRGRRKTDTQYF	TGCAGTGCTCGTGGTTCCCTGGACAGGGGGCGTAGAAAGACAGATACGCAGTATTTT
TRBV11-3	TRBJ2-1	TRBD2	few	CASSLGGGAAPYNEQFF	TGTGCCAGCAGCTTAGGGGGGGGAGCGGCCCCCTACAATGAGCAGTTCTTC
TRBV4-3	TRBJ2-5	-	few	CASSQDQVGETQYF	TGCGCCAGCAGCCAAGATCAAGTTGGTGAGACCCAGTACTTC
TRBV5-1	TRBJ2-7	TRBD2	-	CASSLAPERGSYEQYF	TGCGCCAGCAGCTTGGCCCCGGAGCGGGGCTCCTACGAGCAGTACTTC
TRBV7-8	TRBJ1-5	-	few	CASSARRPGNSNQPQHF	TGTGCCAGCAGCGCCCGAAGACCAGGTAATAGCAATCAGCCCCAGCATTTT
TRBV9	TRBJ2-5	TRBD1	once	CASSVGTGGLETQYF	TGTGCCAGCAGCGTTGGGACAGGGGGCTTAGAGACCCAGTACTTC
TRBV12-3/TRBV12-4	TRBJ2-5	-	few	CASRPRANGGETQYF	TGTGCCAGCAGACCACGGGCCAACGGCGGGGAGACCCAGTACTTC
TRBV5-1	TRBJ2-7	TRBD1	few	CASSLAPGQGAEQYF	TGCGCCAGCAGCTTGGCACCGGGACAGGGGGCCGAGCAGTACTTC
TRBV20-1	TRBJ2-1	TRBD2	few	CSASGSLAGHPNEQFF	TGCAGTGCTAGTGGAAGCCTAGCGGGCCACCCCAATGAGCAGTTCTTC
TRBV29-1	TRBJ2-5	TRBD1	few	CSLSTGTGFAQYF	TGCAGCCTTAGCACCGGGACAGGGTTCGCCCAGTACTTC
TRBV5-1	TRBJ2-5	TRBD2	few	CASSLMKGLQETQYF	TGCGCCAGCAGCTTGATGAAGGGACTACAGGAGACCCAGTACTTC
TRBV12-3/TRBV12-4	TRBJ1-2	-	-	CASSFSGALNYGYTF	TGTGCCAGCAGTTTTTCGGGGGCGCTCAACTATGGCTACACCTTC
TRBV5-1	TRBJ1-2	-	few	CASSLSPGNYGYTF	TGCGCCAGCAGCTTGTCTCCGGGTAACTATGGCTACACCTTC
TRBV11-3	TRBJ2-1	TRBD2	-	CASSFLLAGAAYNEQFF	TGTGCCAGCAGCTTCCTCCTAGCGGGAGCCGCCTACAATGAGCAGTTCTTC
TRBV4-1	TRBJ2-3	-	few	CASSQDATAAAQYF	TGCGCCAGCAGCCAAGACGCGACAGCCGCTGCGCAGTATTTT
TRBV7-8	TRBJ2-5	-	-	CASSLAGIETQYF	TGTGCCAGCAGCTTAGCCGGGATCGAGACCCAGTACTTC
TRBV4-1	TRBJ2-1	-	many	CASSHGDNEQFF	TGCGCCAGCAGCCATGGAGACAATGAGCAGTTCTTC
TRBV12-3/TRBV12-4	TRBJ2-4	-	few	CASSFGEKNIQYF	TGTGCCAGCAGTTTTGGGGAGAAAAACATTCAGTACTTC
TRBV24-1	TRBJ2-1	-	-	CATSDPGTTGYEQFF	TGTGCCACCAGTGATCCAGGGACGACGGGATATGAGCAGTTCTTC
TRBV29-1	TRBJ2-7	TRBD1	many	CSVEKSGTATYEQYF	TGCAGCGTTGAAAAATCCGGGACAGCTACCTACGAGCAGTACTTC
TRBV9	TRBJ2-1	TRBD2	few	CASSVAPGAGGINEQFF	TGTGCCAGCAGCGTAGCTCCAGGAGCGGGAGGGATCAATGAGCAGTTCTTC
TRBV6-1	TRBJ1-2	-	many	CASSRDARTARSGGYTF	TGTGCCAGCAGTCGAGACGCGCGGACAGCACGTAGCGGAGGCTACACCTTC
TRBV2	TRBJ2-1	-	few	CASSENSGFSYNEQFF	TGTGCCAGCAGTGAAAATTCGGGATTCTCCTACAATGAGCAGTTCTTC
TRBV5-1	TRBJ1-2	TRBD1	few	CASSLQGGSDGYTF	TGCGCCAGCAGCTTACAGGGGGGTTCCGATGGCTACACCTTC
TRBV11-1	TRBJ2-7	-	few	CASSLEFGGRTSGNEQYF	TGTGCCAGCAGCTTAGAGTTTGGGGGTCGGACATCTGGAAACGAGCAGTACTTC
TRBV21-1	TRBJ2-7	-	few	CASSKIAGPYEQYF	TGTGCCAGCAGCAAAATAGCGGGCCCCTACGAGCAGTACTTC
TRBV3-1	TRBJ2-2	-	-	CASSQNTGANTGELFF	TGTGCCAGCAGCCAGAACACGGGAGCGAACACCGGGGAGCTGTTTTTT
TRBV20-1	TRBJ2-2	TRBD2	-	CSASTSGSPGAGELFF	TGCAGTGCTAGTACTAGCGGGAGCCCGGGCGCCGGGGAGCTGTTTTTT
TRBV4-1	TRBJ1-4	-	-	CASSRGPGGEEKLFF	TGCGCCAGCAGCCGAGGACCCGGGGGAGAGGAAAAACTGTTTTTT
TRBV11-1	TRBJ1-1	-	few	CASSSGGQGTEAFF	TGTGCCAGCAGCTCGGGGGGGCAGGGCACTGAAGCTTTCTTT
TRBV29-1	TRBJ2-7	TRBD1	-	CSVERQGASYEQYF	TGCAGCGTTGAGAGGCAGGGGGCCTCCTACGAGCAGTACTTC
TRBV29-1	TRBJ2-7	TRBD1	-	CSTSTGTYEQYF	TGCAGCACCTCGACAGGGACCTACGAGCAGTACTTC
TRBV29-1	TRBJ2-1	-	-	CSVEPREATYNEQFF	TGCAGCGTTGAACCCCGAGAAGCCACATACAATGAGCAGTTCTTC
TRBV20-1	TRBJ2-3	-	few	CSALMDTQYF	TGCAGTGCTCTCATGGATACGCAGTATTTT
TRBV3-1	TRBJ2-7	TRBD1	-	CASSRPGQKDEQYF	TGTGCCAGCAGTCGACCGGGACAGAAGGACGAGCAGTACTTC
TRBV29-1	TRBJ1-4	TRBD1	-	CSVSQGAANEKLFF	TGCAGCGTTTCTCAGGGGGCGGCTAATGAAAAACTGTTTTTT
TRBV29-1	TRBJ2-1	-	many	CSAQQEHEQFF	TGCAGCGCCCAGCAAGAACATGAGCAGTTCTTC
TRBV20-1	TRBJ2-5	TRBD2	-	CSARVGREAQETQYF	TGCAGTGCTAGAGTGGGGCGGGAGGCCCAAGAGACCCAGTACTTC
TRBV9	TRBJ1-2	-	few	CASSVGDGYTF	TGTGCCAGCAGCGTAGGCGATGGCTACACCTTC
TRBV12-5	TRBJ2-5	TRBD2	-	CASGPRLSEREKETQYF	TGTGCTAGTGGTCCACGACTATCGGAGCGGGAAAAAGAGACCCAGTACTTC